These 3 T cell receptor beta chains originate from one sample sequenced in a study of cytomegalovirus exposure and HLA in healthy donors. Assay used: immunoSEQ multiplex PCR; TCRdb lists only in-frame clones, some missing. This sample has roughly 330,000 clones, with around 90% found just once. The sample consisted of PBMCs. The receptors stem from a woman in her thirties in good health and CMV-seropositive.

V usage is TRBV28 and J usage is TRBJ1-1, with 9 bases matching TRBD1. This CDR3 has 13 residues. V trimming: 6 bases; J trimming: 6 bases; junction bases outside the gene matches: 5. Germline V lookup: CDR1 MDHEN, CDR2 SYDVKM. CDR3: CASSGQGIPEAFF. The CDR3 nucleotides read TGTGCCAGCAGCGGACAGGGGATACCTGAAGCTTTCTTT.

This clone was counted between two and nine times. V is TRBV7-2 and J is TRBJ2-1, with a possible D match to TRBD2 (6 bases). The CDR3 runs 17 residues. With 0 bases removed from V and 0 bases from J, the gap between germline ends came to 12 bases. Germline CDR1 is SGHTA and CDR2 is FQGNSA. CDR3 DNA sequence: TGTGCCAGCAGCTTAGCGCGGGGCCTTAGCTCCTACAATGAGCAGTTCTTC. Translation: CASSLARGLSSYNEQFF.

This chain joins TRBV9 and TRBJ2-1, with D possibly being TRBD2 (5 bases). CDR1 SGDLS and CDR2 YYNGEE come from the germline V gene. The V end lost 4 bases, the J end lost 8 bases, and 13 bases lay between the germline ends. The CDR3 loop spans 13 amino acids. CDR3 in DNA: TGTGCCAGCAGCCACCCTCTAGCAGATGAGCAGTTCTTC. It translates to CASSHPLADEQFF.